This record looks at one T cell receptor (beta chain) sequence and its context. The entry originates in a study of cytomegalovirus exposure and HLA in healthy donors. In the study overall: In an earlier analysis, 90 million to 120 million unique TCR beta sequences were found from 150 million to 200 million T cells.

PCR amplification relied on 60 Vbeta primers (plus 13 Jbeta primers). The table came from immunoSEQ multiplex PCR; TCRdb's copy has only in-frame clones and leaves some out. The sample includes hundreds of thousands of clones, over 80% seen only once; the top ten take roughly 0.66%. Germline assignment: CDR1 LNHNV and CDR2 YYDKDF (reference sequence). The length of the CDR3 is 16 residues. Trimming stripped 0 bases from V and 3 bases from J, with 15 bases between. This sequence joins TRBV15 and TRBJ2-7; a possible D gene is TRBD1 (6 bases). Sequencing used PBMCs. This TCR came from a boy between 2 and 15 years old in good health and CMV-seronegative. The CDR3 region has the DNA TGTGCCACCAGCAGAGATAGGGGGACACCTCGCTACGAGCAGTACTTC. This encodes CATSRDRGTPRYEQYF.